A selection of T cell receptor beta chains follows, all from one sample in a study of T-cell reconstitution after alpha-beta-depleted transplantation in children. A single record per CDR3 protein comes from TCRdb applying MiXCR to the PCR reads. The profile shows some 280,000 distinct CDR3 sequences, 9.9% of them singletons. The material sequenced was PBMCs from the stem cell graft donor, taken from the stem cell graft. These receptors all stem from a human donor who donated a stem cell graft to a child with SCID. Both conserved end residues are part of each CDR3. The D gene is left open where the match is weak. Some rows have no size entry. The others give once, few or many, or a class for an expanded clone.

length	J	D	size	V	CDR3	DNA
16	TRBJ2-6	TRBD1	few	TRBV6-1	CASRRTGTGGANVLTF	TGTGCCAGCAGGAGAACAGGGACAGGGGGGGCCAACGTCCTGACTTTC
14	TRBJ2-1	NA	few	TRBV29-1	CSVEGIVSYNEQFF	TGCAGCGTTGAAGGCATCGTCTCCTACAATGAGCAGTTCTTC
16	TRBJ2-1	TRBD1	few	TRBV7-2	CASSDRDSPSYNEQFF	TGTGCCAGCAGCGACCGGGACAGCCCTTCCTACAATGAGCAGTTCTTC
20	TRBJ2-2	NA	few	TRBV15	CATSRDGGSRARGHTGELFF	TGTGCCACCAGCAGAGATGGGGGGAGCAGGGCCCGAGGTCACACCGGGGAGCTGTTTTTT
15	TRBJ1-6	NA	few	TRBV2	CASRGRVSYNSPLHF	TGTGCCAGCAGGGGCAGGGTTTCCTATAATTCACCCCTCCACTTT
13	TRBJ2-7	NA	NA	TRBV14	CASSQDSLPEQYF	TGTGCCAGCAGCCAAGATAGTCTGCCAGAGCAGTACTTC
16	TRBJ2-3	NA	many	TRBV6-5	CASSAQGTTSTDTQYF	TGTGCCAGCAGCGCTCAGGGGACTACTAGCACAGATACGCAGTATTTT
14	TRBJ2-5	NA	few	TRBV5-1	CASSSGQSGETQYF	TGCGCCAGCAGCTCGGGACAGAGCGGGGAGACCCAGTACTTC
17	TRBJ2-2	TRBD2	NA	TRBV20-1	CCAAHGTSGVVTGELFF	TGCTGTGCTGCCCACGGGACTAGCGGGGTCGTCACCGGGGAGCTGTTTTTT
11	TRBJ2-1	NA	few	TRBV7-9	CASGPPNEQFF	TGTGCCAGCGGCCCGCCAAATGAGCAGTTCTTC
15	TRBJ2-7	TRBD2	few	TRBV4-1	CASSQVVGGSDEQYF	TGCGCCAGCAGCCAAGTCGTGGGGGGGTCGGACGAGCAGTACTTC
14	TRBJ2-1	TRBD2	few	TRBV12-3/TRBV12-4	CASSKRGIYNEQFF	TGTGCCAGCAGTAAGCGGGGGATCTACAATGAGCAGTTCTTC
16	TRBJ2-3	NA	few	TRBV5-1	CASSPIQTGSTDTQYF	TGCGCCAGCAGCCCGATCCAGACAGGTAGCACAGATACGCAGTATTTT
14	TRBJ2-1	NA	NA	TRBV7-9	CASSAQIDANEQFF	TGTGCCAGCAGCGCCCAGATAGACGCCAATGAGCAGTTCTTC
19	TRBJ2-3	TRBD1	NA	TRBV5-6	CASSSDLKKGQVITDTQYF	TGTGCCAGCAGCTCCGACTTGAAAAAGGGACAGGTGATCACAGATACGCAGTATTTT
13	TRBJ2-7	NA	NA	TRBV18	CASSPGGQYEQYF	TGTGCCAGCTCACCTGGGGGCCAATACGAGCAGTACTTC
14	TRBJ1-6	NA	NA	TRBV6-5	CASSYGGDNSPLHF	TGTGCCAGCAGTTACGGGGGGGATAATTCACCCCTCCACTTT
11	TRBJ1-3	NA	NA	TRBV20-1	CSASQGNTIYF	TGCAGTGCTTCACAGGGAAACACCATATATTTT
15	TRBJ1-2	TRBD1	few	TRBV10-3	CATQGTGTGGFGYTF	TGTGCCACCCAGGGGACCGGGACAGGGGGCTTTGGCTACACCTTC
15	TRBJ2-4	NA	few	TRBV12-3/TRBV12-4	CASSLRGLAKNIQYF	TGTGCCAGCAGTTTACGGGGGTTAGCCAAAAACATTCAGTACTTC
11	TRBJ2-2	NA	many	TRBV5-1	CASSPEGELFF	TGCGCCAGCAGTCCAGAGGGGGAGCTGTTTTTT
14	TRBJ1-1	NA	many	TRBV3-1	CASSLSQENTEAFF	TGTGCCAGCAGCCTTTCACAGGAGAACACTGAAGCTTTCTTT
13	TRBJ2-7	NA	many	TRBV14	CASSLGRAYEQYF	TGTGCCAGCAGCCTCGGAAGGGCCTACGAGCAGTACTTC
13	TRBJ1-1	TRBD1	NA	TRBV7-9	CASGRQGNTEAFF	TGTGCCAGCGGACGACAGGGCAACACTGAAGCTTTCTTT
14	TRBJ2-7	NA	few	TRBV27	CASSRKQTGHEQYF	TGTGCCAGCAGTCGTAAACAGACGGGACACGAGCAGTACTTC
15	TRBJ1-2	NA	NA	TRBV12-3/TRBV12-4	CASSLGPAFNYGYTF	TGTGCCAGCAGTTTGGGGCCCGCATTCAACTATGGCTACACCTTC
14	TRBJ2-7	NA	few	TRBV20-1	CSARKDGYPYEQYF	TGCAGTGCTAGAAAGGACGGCTACCCCTACGAGCAGTACTTC
16	TRBJ2-1	TRBD2	NA	TRBV7-9	CASSPSGSSSYNEQFF	TGTGCCAGCAGCCCCAGCGGGAGTAGCTCCTACAATGAGCAGTTCTTC
15	TRBJ2-5	NA	NA	TRBV6-1	CASSDAAQYQETQYF	TGTGCCAGCAGTGATGCTGCCCAGTACCAAGAGACCCAGTACTTC
15	TRBJ2-7	TRBD1	few	TRBV29-1	CSVKTGTGSSYEQYF	TGCAGCGTGAAGACCGGGACAGGGAGCTCCTACGAGCAGTACTTC
14	TRBJ2-7	NA	NA	TRBV18	CASSPPVGAYEQYF	TGTGCCAGCTCACCACCGGTCGGGGCCTACGAGCAGTACTTC
14	TRBJ2-3	NA	NA	TRBV7-9	CASSLWRGTDTQYF	TGTGCCAGCAGCTTATGGCGGGGCACAGATACGCAGTATTTT
13	TRBJ1-1	TRBD1	few	TRBV13	CAAGGGGWTEAFF	TGTGCCGCAGGGGGCGGGGGCTGGACTGAAGCTTTCTTT
13	TRBJ2-7	NA	few	TRBV7-9	CASSPGSLGEQYF	TGTGCCAGCAGCCCTGGCTCTTTGGGGGAGCAGTACTTC
13	TRBJ1-4	TRBD1	NA	TRBV6-1	CASQGAANEKLFF	TGTGCCAGTCAGGGGGCGGCTAATGAAAAACTGTTTTTT
13	TRBJ2-7	NA	few	TRBV5-1	CASSPQEIYEQYF	TGCGCCAGCAGCCCCCAGGAGATCTACGAGCAGTACTTC
17	TRBJ1-1	NA	few	TRBV12-3/TRBV12-4	CASSLGGFGTLNTEAFF	TGTGCCAGCAGTTTAGGCGGGTTCGGGACACTGAACACTGAAGCTTTCTTT
13	TRBJ2-7	NA	NA	TRBV12-3/TRBV12-4	CASSSPESYEQYF	TGTGCCAGCAGTTCCCCAGAGAGCTACGAGCAGTACTTC
13	TRBJ2-7	NA	once	TRBV15	CATSHGGIYEQYF	TGTGCCACCAGCCACGGTGGAATCTACGAGCAGTACTTC
14	TRBJ2-2	NA	many	TRBV10-3	CAITGTPNTGELFF	TGTGCCATCACCGGGACACCGAACACCGGGGAGCTGTTTTTT